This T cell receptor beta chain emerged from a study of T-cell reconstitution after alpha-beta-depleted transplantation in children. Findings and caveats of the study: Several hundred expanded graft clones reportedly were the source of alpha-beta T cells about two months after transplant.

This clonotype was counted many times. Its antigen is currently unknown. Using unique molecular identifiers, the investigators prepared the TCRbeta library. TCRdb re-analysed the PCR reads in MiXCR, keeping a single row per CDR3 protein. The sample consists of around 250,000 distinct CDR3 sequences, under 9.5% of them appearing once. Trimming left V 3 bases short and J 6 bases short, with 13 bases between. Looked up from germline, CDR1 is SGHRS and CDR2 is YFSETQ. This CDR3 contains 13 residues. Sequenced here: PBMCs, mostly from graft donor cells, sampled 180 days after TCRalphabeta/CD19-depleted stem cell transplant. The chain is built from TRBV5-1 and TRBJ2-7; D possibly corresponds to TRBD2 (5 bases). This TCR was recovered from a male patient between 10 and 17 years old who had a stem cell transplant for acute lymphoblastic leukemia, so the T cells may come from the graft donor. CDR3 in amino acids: CASSYGVRGEQYF. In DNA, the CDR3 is TGCGCCAGCAGCTACGGGGTACGGGGCGAGCAGTACTTC.